A selection of T cell receptor beta chains follows, all from one sample in a study of vaccination effects on CD4 cells after COVID-19. Assay used: immunoSEQ multiplex PCR; TCRdb lists only in-frame clones, some missing. The sample includes 65,000 to 90,000 clones, about four fifths of them seen just once. No antigens are known for them. The sequenced sample was CD4+ T cells from PBMCs cultured with SARS-CoV-2 spike peptides, obtained before COVID-19 vaccination. Source of these receptors: a human donor who received a COVID-19 vaccine. The CDR3 runs from the conserved cysteine through the conserved F or W. Fields, in order: V gene, J gene, D gene, clone size, CDR3 DNA, CDR3 protein. D genes are given only for firm matches. Only some rows state a clone size, as once, few, many or a class for expanded clones.

V gene: TRBV19
J gene: TRBJ2-1
D gene: TRBD2
clone size: NA
CDR3 DNA: TGTGCCAGTAGTATAGATCAGGCTAGCGGGGGTTACAATGAGCAGTTCTTC
CDR3 protein: CASSIDQASGGYNEQFF

V gene: TRBV15
J gene: TRBJ1-3
D gene: NA
clone size: NA
CDR3 DNA: TGTGCCACCAGTCCCGACAGACACTCTGGAAACACCATATATTTT
CDR3 protein: CATSPDRHSGNTIYF

V gene: TRBV6-1
J gene: TRBJ2-5
D gene: NA
clone size: NA
CDR3 DNA: TGTGCCAGCAGTGAAGTGTTCGGGGGATCCGGGGGGACCCAGTACTTC
CDR3 protein: CASSEVFGGSGGTQYF

V gene: TRBV4-1
J gene: TRBJ2-5
D gene: TRBD2
clone size: NA
CDR3 DNA: TGCGCCAGCAGCCACCCCGGAGGTAGCGGGGGGGTACAAGAGACCCAGTACTTC
CDR3 protein: CASSHPGGSGGVQETQYF

V gene: TRBV7-8
J gene: TRBJ2-3
D gene: NA
clone size: NA
CDR3 DNA: TGTGCCAGCAGCTTAGGTACCAGCCTAGCGAGCACAGATACGCAGTATTTT
CDR3 protein: CASSLGTSLASTDTQYF

V gene: TRBV10-1
J gene: TRBJ1-2
D gene: NA
clone size: NA
CDR3 DNA: TGCGCCAGCAGTGAAGGAGGGAGCTATGGCTACACCTTC
CDR3 protein: CASSEGGSYGYTF

V gene: TRBV4-3
J gene: TRBJ1-5
D gene: NA
clone size: NA
CDR3 DNA: TGCGCCAGCAGCCAAGAGGGGGGCAATCAGCCCCAGCATTTT
CDR3 protein: CASSQEGGNQPQHF

V gene: TRBV6-4
J gene: TRBJ2-3
D gene: NA
clone size: NA
CDR3 DNA: TGTGCCAGCAGTGACTCAGGACAGATCACAGATACGCAGTATTTT
CDR3 protein: CASSDSGQITDTQYF

V gene: TRBV21-1
J gene: TRBJ2-4
D gene: NA
clone size: NA
CDR3 DNA: TGTGCCAGCAGCGCAAAGCAGGTAGGTGCCAGACAGTACTTC
CDR3 protein: CASSAKQVGARQYF

V gene: TRBV29-1
J gene: TRBJ1-3
D gene: NA
clone size: NA
CDR3 DNA: TGCAGCGTCACGACCCTCGGGGGCGTAGGAAACACCATATATTTT
CDR3 protein: CSVTTLGGVGNTIYF

V gene: TRBV20-1
J gene: TRBJ2-3
D gene: NA
clone size: NA
CDR3 DNA: TGCAGTGCTAGTAAAATTAGCACAGATACGCAGTATTTT
CDR3 protein: CSASKISTDTQYF

V gene: TRBV30
J gene: TRBJ1-5
D gene: NA
clone size: few
CDR3 DNA: TGTGCCTGGAAGAAAGGGGGGAGCAATCAGCCCCAGCATTTT
CDR3 protein: CAWKKGGSNQPQHF

V gene: TRBV10-1
J gene: TRBJ2-3
D gene: NA
clone size: NA
CDR3 DNA: TGCGCCAGCAGTCACAGACTCACAGATACGCAGTATTTT
CDR3 protein: CASSHRLTDTQYF

V gene: TRBV4-1
J gene: TRBJ1-6
D gene: NA
clone size: few
CDR3 DNA: TGCGCCAGCAGCCAAGTAAATTCACCCCTCCACTTT
CDR3 protein: CASSQVNSPLHF

V gene: TRBV6-6
J gene: TRBJ1-1
D gene: NA
clone size: NA
CDR3 DNA: TGTGCCAGCAGCGACGCGGTGAACACTGAAGCTTTCTTT
CDR3 protein: CASSDAVNTEAFF

V gene: TRBV11-3
J gene: TRBJ1-1
D gene: TRBD1
clone size: NA
CDR3 DNA: TGTGCCAGCAGCTTCTCCGGGACAGGGGACACTGAAGCTTTCTTT
CDR3 protein: CASSFSGTGDTEAFF

V gene: TRBV29-1
J gene: TRBJ1-1
D gene: TRBD1
clone size: NA
CDR3 DNA: TGCAGCGCCGGGCGGACAGGGATGAACACTGAAGCTTTCTTT
CDR3 protein: CSAGRTGMNTEAFF

V gene: TRBV12-5
J gene: TRBJ1-1
D gene: NA
clone size: few
CDR3 DNA: TGTGCTAGTGGGCTCGACAAATTTGAAGCTTTCTTT
CDR3 protein: CASGLDKFEAFF

V gene: TRBV5-1
J gene: TRBJ1-2
D gene: NA
clone size: once
CDR3 DNA: TGCGCCAGCAGCTTGGGGCAACCCAACTATGGCTACACCTTC
CDR3 protein: CASSLGQPNYGYTF

V gene: TRBV14
J gene: TRBJ1-2
D gene: NA
clone size: few
CDR3 DNA: TGTGCCAGCAGCCAGGACAGCTACTATGGCTACACCTTC
CDR3 protein: CASSQDSYYGYTF

V gene: TRBV15
J gene: TRBJ1-5
D gene: NA
clone size: NA
CDR3 DNA: TGTGCCACCAGCCGGGACTTACAGGAACTCAATCAGCCCCAGCATTTT
CDR3 protein: CATSRDLQELNQPQHF

V gene: TRBV19
J gene: TRBJ1-5
D gene: NA
clone size: NA
CDR3 DNA: TGTGCCAGTAGGGGGACGGGACACGACAATCAGCCCCAGCATTTT
CDR3 protein: CASRGTGHDNQPQHF

V gene: TRBV6-5
J gene: TRBJ1-2
D gene: TRBD1
clone size: NA
CDR3 DNA: TGTGCGAGCGGGACAGGGGGGGGCTATGGCTACACCTTC
CDR3 protein: CASGTGGGYGYTF

V gene: TRBV24-1
J gene: TRBJ2-5
D gene: TRBD1
clone size: NA
CDR3 DNA: TGTGCCACCAGTGATACTCGGACAGGGGTCGAGACCCAGTACTTC
CDR3 protein: CATSDTRTGVETQYF

V gene: TRBV7-2
J gene: TRBJ1-2
D gene: TRBD1
clone size: NA
CDR3 DNA: TGTGCCAGCAGCAAACGGGACAGCTATCGAGGCTACACCTTC
CDR3 protein: CASSKRDSYRGYTF

V gene: TRBV19
J gene: TRBJ1-3
D gene: NA
clone size: once
CDR3 DNA: TGTGCCAGTAGTCCACGGGACCTCTCTGGAAACACCATATATTTT
CDR3 protein: CASSPRDLSGNTIYF

V gene: TRBV3-1/TRBV3-2
J gene: TRBJ2-3
D gene: TRBD1
clone size: NA
CDR3 DNA: TGTGCCAGCAGCCAAGATCTGGGACAGGGGGGGCCAGATACGCAGTATTTT
CDR3 protein: CASSQDLGQGGPDTQYF

V gene: TRBV5-1
J gene: TRBJ2-2
D gene: NA
clone size: NA
CDR3 DNA: TGCGCCAGCAGCTTTGGAGTCGGAATGAACACCGGGGAGCTGTTTTTT
CDR3 protein: CASSFGVGMNTGELFF

V gene: TRBV4-2
J gene: TRBJ1-5
D gene: NA
clone size: NA
CDR3 DNA: TGTGCCAGCAGCCAAGTCGGGGGCGTCGGACAGCCCCAGCATTTT
CDR3 protein: CASSQVGGVGQPQHF

V gene: TRBV5-1
J gene: TRBJ2-1
D gene: TRBD1
clone size: once
CDR3 DNA: TGCGCCAGTAGCTTGCAGGGACAGATTTACAATGAGCAGTTCTTC
CDR3 protein: CASSLQGQIYNEQFF